These T cell receptor beta chains were read from a single sample in a study of Ad26.COV2.S vaccination and SARS-CoV-2 variants. Using immunoSEQ multiplex PCR, the repertoire was profiled, and TCRdb retains in-frame clones only, with some absent. The data show around 370,000 clones, just over 90% seen once. Sequencing used peripheral blood, obtained after recovery from COVID-19. The origin of the receptors is a human donor who had recovered from COVID-19. The CDR3 runs from the conserved cysteine through the conserved F or W. A D gene is named only where the DNA matches it firmly. Clone size is shown for a subset of rows, as once, few, many or a class of expanded clone.

- | - | TRBJ1-1 | TRBV5-1 | TGCGCCAGCAGCTTGGCCACGGGGATGGACACTGAAGCTTTCTTT | CASSLATGMDTEAFF
TRBD1 | - | TRBJ1-2 | TRBV18 | TGTGCCAGCTCACCATACGATAAAGGACAGGGAATTCGCTATGGCTACACCTTC | CASSPYDKGQGIRYGYTF
- | - | TRBJ1-2 | TRBV15 | TGTGCCACCAGCAGAGATCGGGTTGGAGACAGATATGGCTACACCTTC | CATSRDRVGDRYGYTF
TRBD1 | once | TRBJ1-2 | TRBV18 | TGTGCCAGCTCATACACCTCGGACAGGGTGGGATATGGCTACACCTTC | CASSYTSDRVGYGYTF
TRBD1 | - | TRBJ1-1 | TRBV5-1 | TGCGCCAGCAGCTTGAGGACAGGGAACTTTAACACTGAAGCTTTCTTT | CASSLRTGNFNTEAFF
TRBD2 | - | TRBJ2-4 | TRBV12-5 | TGTGCTAGTGGTTTGGTGGCTAGCGGGGGCCCCGGGACCAAAAACATTCAGTACTTC | CASGLVASGGPGTKNIQYF
TRBD1 | - | TRBJ2-7 | TRBV6-5 | TGTGCCAGCTTTCCGGGACAGGGATCCTACGAGCAGTACTTC | CASFPGQGSYEQYF
- | - | TRBJ2-2 | TRBV11-2 | TGTGCCAGCAGCTTAGTCGCGGCAGGGGTGAACGGGGAGCTGTTTTTT | CASSLVAAGVNGELFF
- | - | TRBJ2-7 | TRBV6-1 | TGTGCCAGCAGTGATGGACCTTACGAGCAGTACTTC | CASSDGPYEQYF
- | - | TRBJ1-3 | TRBV9 | TGTGCCAGCAGCGTTGAGGGCGCTGGAAACACCATATATTTT | CASSVEGAGNTIYF
TRBD1 | - | TRBJ2-7 | TRBV6-5 | TGTGCCAGCAGGGGGACAGGACTCTCCTACGAGCAGTACTTC | CASRGTGLSYEQYF
- | - | TRBJ1-4 | TRBV19 | TGTGCCAGTAGTATCTACAGCGTGAGGGCTAATGAAAAACTGTTTTTT | CASSIYSVRANEKLFF
- | - | TRBJ2-2 | TRBV7-2 | TGTGCCAGCAGCCTCAGGAACACCGGGGAGCTGTTTTTT | CASSLRNTGELFF
TRBD1 | - | TRBJ1-4 | TRBV4-1 | TGCGCCAGCAGCCACCTCTTGGGACAGGGGGTTGAAAAACTGTTTTTT | CASSHLLGQGVEKLFF
TRBD1 | few | TRBJ1-1 | TRBV7-9 | TGTGCCAGCAGCTCCTGGGGACAGCACATGAACACTGAAGCTTTCTTT | CASSSWGQHMNTEAFF
- | - | TRBJ2-1 | TRBV7-8 | TGTGCCAGCAGCCGTACAGGATTGCTCGCGAGGTCCTACAATGAGCAGTTCTTC | CASSRTGLLARSYNEQFF
- | - | TRBJ2-5 | TRBV18 | TGTGCCAGCTCAACACTAGAGACCCAGTACTTC | CASSTLETQYF
- | - | TRBJ1-1 | TRBV7-8 | TGTGCCAGCAGCCGGGGGGGAGGTTTGACTGAAGCTTTCTTT | CASSRGGGLTEAFF
TRBD2 | - | TRBJ2-1 | TRBV5-4 | TGTGCCAGCAGCTCCCCGCGGGGGGGCTCCTACAATGAGCAGTTCTTC | CASSSPRGGSYNEQFF
- | once | TRBJ1-4 | TRBV13 | TGTGCCAGCAGCTTTAGACCCGGATTCGGACTGTTTTTT | CASSFRPGFGLFF
- | - | TRBJ2-2 | TRBV9 | TGTGCCAGCAGCGTAGCCGGCAGCGGGGAGCTGTTTTTT | CASSVAGSGELFF
TRBD1 | - | TRBJ2-1 | TRBV5-6 | TGTGCCAGCAGCCCAAGTGAAGAGACAGGGGGGAATGAGCAGTTCTTC | CASSPSEETGGNEQFF
- | many | TRBJ1-2 | TRBV14 | TGTGCCAGCACCCCTTTTGGTGCGGATGGCTACACCTTC | CASTPFGADGYTF
- | - | TRBJ1-2 | TRBV11-2 | TGTGCCAGCAGCTTAGATGGGTATGGCTACACCTTC | CASSLDGYGYTF
TRBD1 | - | TRBJ2-2 | TRBV7-6 | TGTGCCAGCAGCTCCCTGGGACAGGGGCTGGGCGGGGAGCTGTTTTTT | CASSSLGQGLGGELFF
- | - | TRBJ2-7 | TRBV4-1 | TGCGCCAGCAGCCAAGTTTCAGGGATCTCCTACGAGCAGTACTTC | CASSQVSGISYEQYF
- | - | TRBJ2-7 | TRBV28 | TGTGCCAGCTCCGCTCCGGGATCAATTGACTACGAGCAGTACTTC | CASSAPGSIDYEQYF
- | - | TRBJ2-3 | TRBV4-1 | TGCGCCAGCAGCCAGCTCGGGGAACCCTCCCGCACAGATACGCAGTATTTT | CASSQLGEPSRTDTQYF
- | - | TRBJ2-7 | TRBV6-6 | TGTGCCAGCAGCTCCACAGGGACCTCCTACGAGCAGTACTTC | CASSSTGTSYEQYF
- | - | TRBJ1-1 | TRBV5-1 | TGCGCCAGCAGCGGGTCCTCGACAGCGAACACTGAAGCTTTCTTT | CASSGSSTANTEAFF
- | - | TRBJ1-1 | TRBV5-6 | TGTGCCAGCAGCCCCAGGGCAGGGAGGGGGACTGAAGCTTTCTTT | CASSPRAGRGTEAFF
TRBD1 | - | TRBJ1-1 | TRBV5-1 | TGCGCCAGCAGCTTTCAACAGGGGGACACTGAAGCTTTCTTT | CASSFQQGDTEAFF
- | - | TRBJ2-5 | TRBV7-7 | TGTGCCAGCAGCCCCCAACCAGGAGGGGACCTTGGGGCCCAGTACTTC | CASSPQPGGDLGAQYF
- | once | TRBJ2-1 | TRBV5-1 | TGCGCCAGCAGCTTGGAAGACAATGAGCAGTTCTTC | CASSLEDNEQFF
TRBD2 | - | TRBJ2-7 | TRBV19 | TGTGCCAGTAGTACCCAGCGGGGGGGAGCCTACGAGCAGTACTTC | CASSTQRGGAYEQYF
TRBD2 | - | TRBJ2-7 | TRBV7-2 | TGTGCCAGCAGCTATGGGCGGGGGGGCTACGAGCAGTACTTC | CASSYGRGGYEQYF
TRBD2 | - | TRBJ2-7 | TRBV6-5 | TGTGCCAGCAGTTTAAGCGGGGGTACCTACGAGCAGTACTTC | CASSLSGGTYEQYF
TRBD2 | - | TRBJ2-1 | TRBV4-1 | TGCGCCAGCAGCCAAGGATCCGGGGGGAGGGGTAATGAGCAGTTCTTC | CASSQGSGGRGNEQFF
- | - | TRBJ2-4 | TRBV6-6 | TGTGCCAGCAGTTACCGACGGTCCCTAGCCAAAAACATTCAGTACTTC | CASSYRRSLAKNIQYF
- | - | TRBJ2-5 | TRBV11-3 | TGTGCCAGCAGCTCCGGACGACAAGAGACCCAGTACTTC | CASSSGRQETQYF
TRBD2 | - | TRBJ2-7 | TRBV4-2 | TGTGCCAGCAGCCAAGGACTAGCGGGGGCCTCCTACGAGCAGTACTTC | CASSQGLAGASYEQYF
TRBD1 | - | TRBJ2-3 | TRBV19 | TGTGCCAGTAGACTAAGGGGGCTAGGCACAGATACGCAGTATTTT | CASRLRGLGTDTQYF
- | - | TRBJ1-3 | TRBV6-5 | TGTGCCAGCAGCCTAGACAACTCTGGAAACACCATATATTTT | CASSLDNSGNTIYF